These 32 T cell receptor beta chains were sequenced from one sample in a study of shared clonotypes between healthy human individuals. Only in-frame clones appear in the TCRdb table, and some are missing; sequencing was by immunoSEQ multiplex PCR. The table shows about a million clones, with about 75% occurring only once. Sequencing input: memory CD4+ T cells sorted from blood. Subset in this sample: CD45RA-negative fraction. These receptors originate from a man aged 18 to 35 in good health.

There are a few counts of this clone. V is TRBV29-1 and J is TRBJ2-5; the match to TRBD2 covers 9 bases. Trimming at V came to 5 bases and at J to 5 bases, leaving 6 bases not matched to a gene. Germline V gene lookup returns CDR1 SQVTM and CDR2 ANQGSEA. The CDR3 extends over 13 amino acids. CDR3 DNA sequence: TGCAGCGTTATGGGACTAGCAGGGGAGACCCAGTACTTC. Translation: CSVMGLAGETQYF.

The J gene is TRBJ2-2, the V gene TRBV2; possible D gene TRBD1, 6 bases. The CDR3 covers 16 residues. CDR1 is SNHLY and CDR2 is FYNNEI in the germline V gene. V gave up 4 bases and J gave up 9 bases, with 21 bases separating them. CDR3 amino acids: CASSARGVVAPRELFF. CDR3 DNA: TGTGCCAGCAGTGCCAGGGGAGTTGTGGCGCCCCGGGAGCTGTTTTTT.

This sequence joins TRBV18 and TRBJ1-6, with D perhaps TRBD1 (5 bases). V shed 2 bases and J shed 7 bases, with 12 bases lying between them. The CDR3 sequence is 15 residues long. The germline V gene encodes CDR1 KGHSH and CDR2 LQKENI. The CDR3 coding sequence is TGTGCCAGCTCACCAACGGGGGTTTTGAATTCACCCCTCCACTTT. It specifies CASSPTGVLNSPLHF.

CDR3 residues: CSVGSQGGETQYF. The CDR3 nucleotides read TGCAGCGTTGGTTCACAGGGGGGGGAGACCCAGTACTTC. The rearrangement uses TRBV29-1 and TRBJ2-5, with a possible D match to TRBD1 (8 bases). CDR1 is SQVTM and CDR2 is ANQGSEA in the germline V gene. This CDR3 has 13 amino acids. V shed 4 bases and J shed 5 bases, with 14 bases lying between them. The whole variable domain, remainder taken from reference TRBV29-1 and TRBJ2-5, is SAVISQKPSRDICQRGTSLTIQCQVDSQVTMMFWYRQQPGQSLTLIATANQGSEATYESGFVIDKFPISRPNLTFSTLTVSNMSPEDSSIYLCSVGSQGGETQYFGPGTRLLVL.

The V gene is TRBV7-2, the J gene TRBJ2-5; D is unresolved. This CDR3 has 14 residues. Germline V gives CDR1 SGHTA, CDR2 FQGNSA. V was shortened by 0 bases and J by 5 bases, with 10 bases between the two germline ends. CDR3 nucleotide sequence: TGTGCCAGCAGCTTAGCGCTGGTCGGGGAGACCCAGTACTTC. Its protein product is CASSLALVGETQYF.

The chain carries TRBV5-4 and TRBJ2-1; 9 bases line up with TRBD2. V trimming: 7 bases; J trimming: 0 bases; junction bases outside the gene matches: 5. The length of the CDR3 is 15 residues. CDR1 and CDR2 from the germline V gene are SGHNT and YYREEE (reference sequence). The CDR3 coding sequence is TGTGCCAGCTCAGGACTAGCGAGCTCCTACAATGAGCAGTTCTTC. As protein: CASSGLASSYNEQFF.

The gene calls are TRBV18 and TRBJ2-7; 10 bases line up with TRBD2. This CDR3 has 16 amino acids. CDR1 is KGHSH, CDR2 LQKENI, per germline. After removal of 0 bases from V and 2 bases from J, the junction contained 4 bases not matched to a gene. The CDR3 reads CASSPPTSGKTYEQYF. CDR3 coding DNA: TGTGCCAGCTCACCACCCACTAGCGGGAAGACCTACGAGCAGTACTTC. The whole variable domain, remainder taken from reference TRBV18 and TRBJ2-7, is NAGVMQNPRHLVRRRGQEARLRCSPMKGHSHVYWYRQLPEEGLKFMVYLQKENIIDESGMPKERFSAEFPKEGPSILRIQQVVRGDSAAYFCASSPPTSGKTYEQYFGPGTRLTVT.

This clone was seen ten or more times. The rearrangement links TRBV4-3 to TRBJ1-2, with D perhaps matching TRBD1 (5 bases). Germline lookup yields CDR1 LGHNA and CDR2 YSLEER. V was trimmed by 0 bases and J by 6 bases, leaving 14 bases between them. This CDR3 region has 15 residues. The CDR3 bases are TGCGCCAGCAGCCAAGATCTGGGGGTATCTAATGGCTACACCTTC. This sequence encodes CASSQDLGVSNGYTF.

The chain combines TRBV28 with TRBJ2-6; D may be TRBD1 (7 bases). Germline V gene sequence: CDR1 MDHEN, CDR2 SYDVKM. This CDR3 comprises 16 residues. Deletions cut 5 bases from V and 4 bases from J, with 15 bases between. In DNA, the CDR3 is TGTGCCAGCAGTGGCAGGGGGGTCCCCGGGGCCAACGTCCTGACTTTC. Translated: CASSGRGVPGANVLTF.

The chain links TRBV5-6 to TRBJ1-3; D is uncertain. This CDR3 is built from 14 residues. V was clipped by 4 bases and J by 2 bases, with 10 bases between them. Per germline, CDR1 SGHDT and CDR2 YYEEEE. In nucleotides, the CDR3 is TGTGCCAGCAGCCTGCCGGTGGCTGGAAACACCATATATTTT. Translating it yields CASSLPVAGNTIYF.

The CDR3: CASSKDTGSEKLFF. CDR3 DNA: TGCGCCAGCAGCAAGGACACGGGGAGTGAAAAACTGTTTTTT. This sequence joins TRBV4-3 and TRBJ1-4, with a weak D call TRBD1 (5 bases). This CDR3 is built from 14 residues. With 5 bases removed from V and 7 bases from J, the gap between germline ends came to 14 bases. CDR1 is LGHNA, CDR2 YSLEER, per germline.

This chain links TRBV28 with TRBJ1-2, with D hard to call. Germline values: CDR1 MDHEN, CDR2 SYDVKM. V was pared by 5 bases and J by 4 bases, with 8 bases between. CDR3 size: 12 residues. Here the CDR3 DNA reads TGTGCCAGCAGTCCAGAACTCTATGGCTACACCTTC. Amino acid sequence: CASSPELYGYTF.

The chain joins TRBV11-2 to TRBJ2-1, with D tentatively TRBD1 (6 bases). The germline V gene encodes CDR1 SGHAT and CDR2 FQNNGV. Trimming took 5 bases from V and 8 from J, leaving 25 bases between them. The CDR3 has 17 amino acids. The CDR3 here is CASSLGAGTPFADEQFF. CDR3 DNA sequence: TGTGCCAGCAGCCTGGGGGCCGGGACACCTTTTGCTGATGAGCAGTTCTTC.

Remarks on this clone: The sample carries other DNA sequences with the same CDR3. CDR3 residues: CAISADYEQYF. CDR3 nucleotides: TGTGCCATCAGTGCAGATTACGAGCAGTACTTC. The V gene is TRBV10-3, the J gene TRBJ2-7; D gene unclear. Germline lookup yields CDR1 ENHRY and CDR2 SYGVKD. This CDR3 is 11 amino acids long. The ends were cut back, 4 bases at V and 4 bases at J, with 5 bases in the middle.

This clone came up a few times. The V gene is TRBV18, the J gene TRBJ1-1; D is unresolved. The CDR3 consists of 12 residues. The ends were cut back, 1 base at V and 8 bases at J, with 8 bases in the middle. Germline lookup yields CDR1 KGHSH and CDR2 LQKENI. The CDR3, as DNA: TGTGCCAGCTCACCACAGGAGTCAGAAGCTTTCTTT. It yields the protein CASSPQESEAFF.

This chain uses TRBV7-6 with TRBJ2-7; unclear D gene. Per germline, CDR1 SGHVS and CDR2 FNYEAQ. With 5 bases removed from V and 1 base from J, the gap between germline ends came to 6 bases. CDR3 size: 12 residues. CDR3 sequence reads: CASSTNSYEQYF. The CDR3, as DNA: TGTGCCAGCAGCACGAATTCCTACGAGCAGTACTTC.

V is TRBV29-1 and J is TRBJ1-1, with 7 bases lining up with TRBD1. The V gene end was trimmed by 5 bases and the J gene end by 4 bases; junction bases not matched to a gene: 10. The CDR3 length is 14 residues. Germline CDR1 and CDR2: SQVTM and ANQGSEA. CDR3 nucleotide sequence: TGCAGCGTTTCTGAGAGGGGGCTAGGCACTGAAGCTTTCTTT. Its protein is CSVSERGLGTEAFF.

J is TRBJ1-1 and V is TRBV6-1; D is unresolved. This CDR3 region has 12 residues. The germline V gene has CDR1 MNHNS and CDR2 SASEGT. The ends were cut back, 7 bases at V and 5 bases at J, with 11 bases in the middle. Here the CDR3 reads CASNPRGTEAFF. The CDR3 nucleotides read TGTGCCAGCAACCCCCGGGGAACTGAAGCTTTCTTT.

The chain combines TRBV7-8 with TRBJ2-7; D gene ambiguous. Per germline, CDR1 SGHVS and CDR2 FQNEAQ. The CDR3 covers 14 residues. V was pared by 2 bases and J by 0 bases, with 8 bases between. The CDR3 loop is CASSLSPASYEQYF. CDR3 nucleotides: TGTGCCAGCAGCTTATCTCCCGCCTCCTACGAGCAGTACTTC.

The table lists this clone with a count of one. The CDR3 ends on some other residue instead of the conserved phenylalanine or tryptophan, so this is likely a read error. The limits of the CDR3 on the DNA are not certain, so only TCRdb's listed CDR3 is given. This chain connects TRBV6-5 to TRBJ2-3; the table's D call, TRBD2, has no DNA check behind it. Looked up from germline, CDR1 is MNHEY and CDR2 is SVGAGI. The CDR3 spans 13 amino acids, including both terminal residues. CDR3: CASRPALSGTEGS.

This clone was picked up a small number of times. The chain combines TRBV6-1 with TRBJ2-7; TRBD1 matches at 10 bases. Germline-derived CDR1 and CDR2 are MNHNS and SASEGT. J lost 4 bases, V lost 5 bases, and 8 bases had no gene match. The CDR3 has 15 amino acids. CDR3 coding DNA: TGTGCCAGCAGTCGAGGACAGGGGGGTACTTACGAGCAGTACTTC. Its translation is CASSRGQGGTYEQYF.

About this clone: The sample contains more than one DNA sequence encoding this CDR3. This chain links TRBV10-3 with TRBJ1-5; tentative D call: TRBD1 (5 bases). Germline lookup yields CDR1 ENHRY and CDR2 SYGVKD. The CDR3 is 13 amino acids. V lost 4 bases to trimming and J lost 7 bases, with 11 bases between them. The CDR3 DNA sequence: TGTGCCATCAGTGGGGACGATGTACAGCCCCAGCATTTT. Its protein is CAISGDDVQPQHF.

The chain carries TRBV6-1 and TRBJ1-6; D is ambiguous. V was clipped by 8 bases and J by 9 bases, with 20 bases between them. This CDR3 has 15 residues. Germline assignment: CDR1 MNHNS and CDR2 SASEGT. The CDR3 DNA sequence: TGTGCCAGCGAGCAGGACCTAGGATGGGGTTCACCCCTCCACTTT. Translating it yields CASEQDLGWGSPLHF.

This chain connects TRBV6-5 to TRBJ2-3; 8 bases are a match to TRBD1. The CDR3 length is 15 residues. J lost 3 bases, V lost 4 bases, and 6 bases had no gene match. Germline CDR1 is MNHEY and CDR2 is SVGAGI. CDR3 protein: CASSSRDRLTDTQYF. CDR3 DNA sequence: TGTGCCAGCAGTTCCCGGGACAGGTTAACAGATACGCAGTATTTT.

The count of this clone is one. The chain has TRBV10-3 and TRBJ2-5; 11 bases fit TRBD2. Germline CDR1 and CDR2: ENHRY and SYGVKD. This CDR3 region has 15 residues. V shed 2 bases, J shed 5 bases, and the junction held 4 bases outside the gene matches. CDR3 protein: CAISETSGRLETQYF. The CDR3 bases are TGTGCCATCAGTGAGACTAGCGGGAGACTGGAGACCCAGTACTTC.

The chain has TRBV18 and TRBJ2-7; 7 bases align to TRBD2. Germline V lookup: CDR1 KGHSH, CDR2 LQKENI. The CDR3 sequence is 15 residues long. V was clipped by 1 base and J by 4 bases; unmatched bases: 7. For the CDR3, the DNA is TGTGCCAGCTCACCACTTAGTGGGAGGGAGTACGAGCAGTACTTC. It yields the protein CASSPLSGREYEQYF.

As concerns this clone: The sample carries other DNA sequences with the same CDR3. The CDR3 region has the DNA TGTGCCAGCAGTTTGAGTACAGGCTCCTATAATTCACCCCTCCACTTT. Protein product: CASSLSTGSYNSPLHF. V and J are TRBV27 and TRBJ1-6, with TRBD1 as a possible D gene (5 bases). In germline, CDR1 is MNHEY, CDR2 SMNVEV (reference sequence). The CDR3 covers 16 residues. The V gene lost 3 bases and the J gene lost 0 bases, with 9 bases spanning the gap.

The chain links TRBV6-1 to TRBJ1-2, with no clear D. V lost 2 bases and J lost 8, with 12 bases in between. CDR3 size: 13 residues. Germline-derived CDR1 and CDR2 are MNHNS and SASEGT. The CDR3 DNA reads as TGTGCCAGCAGTGAAAAGGCCAGCTTGGGCTACACCTTC. It translates to CASSEKASLGYTF.

The gene calls are TRBV6-5 and TRBJ1-6; unclear D gene. The CDR3 is 15 residues long. In germline, CDR1 is MNHEY, CDR2 SVGAGI. Deletions cut 0 bases from V and 8 bases from J, with 11 bases between. CDR3 coding DNA: TGTGCCAGCAGTTACTCTAGAGGGATCGATTCACCCCTCCACTTT. Residues: CASSYSRGIDSPLHF.

The rearrangement links TRBV10-1 to TRBJ2-5, with 7 positions matching TRBD1. V dropped 5 bases and J dropped 1; count of bases not matched to a gene: 4. Germline CDR1 and CDR2: WNHNN and SYGVQD (reference sequence). The CDR3 contains 14 residues. The CDR3 sequence is CASSRDRAQETQYF. CDR3 sequence (DNA): TGCGCCAGCAGTAGGGACAGAGCCCAAGAGACCCAGTACTTC.

J is TRBJ2-5 and V is TRBV25-1; 8 nucleotides align to TRBD2. The J call is in doubt because the DNA end fits TRBJ2-7 better. The CDR3 has 14 amino acids. Germline CDR1 reads MGHDK; CDR2 reads SYGVNS. The CDR3 is CASSSSGGGYEQYF. The CDR3 nucleotides read TGTGCCAGCAGTTCCTCCGGGGGGGGCTACGAGCAGTACTTC.

This chain joins TRBV5-6 and TRBJ1-5; possible D gene TRBD1, 5 bases. Germline values: CDR1 SGHDT, CDR2 YYEEEE. The CDR3 spans 15 residues. The germline V and J ends were trimmed by 1 base and 7 bases, with 15 bases remaining between them. The CDR3 spells CASSLLGRDNQPQHF. CDR3 sequence (DNA): TGTGCCAGCAGCTTGTTGGGCAGGGATAACCAGCCCCAGCATTTT.